This T cell receptor (beta chain) was retrieved from a study of early T cells in non-severe SARS-CoV-2 infection (dated by TCRdb to about 2021). Broadly, across the study: TCR sequencing used bulk RNA from unsorted whole blood, so alpha and beta chains could not be paired.

The library came from 5' RACE. Sequenced on a NextSeq 500. To correct for sequencing error and PCR bias, the TCR library protocol tagged individual cDNA molecules with unique molecular identifiers. Both TCR alpha and beta chains were sequenced, and tight co-correlation was observed between alpha and beta sequence abundances in each sample. For the original study's pipeline: Decombinator V4 was used to annotate the V gene, J gene and CDR3 of the TCR sequences. Expanded TCRs were defined as changing significantly between any two time points under a Poisson model with p below 0.0001. Abundances of TCRs were expressed as counts per million after normalisation to the total number of TCRs sequenced in each sample. TRAV1-2 paired with TRAJ12, TRAJ20 or TRAJ33 defined MAIT TCRs, while TRAV10 paired with TRAJ18 defined iNKT TCRs. VDJdb, accessed 1 November 2021, was searched for CMV, EBV and SARS-CoV-2 annotated TCRs, excluding TCRs annotated for multiple antigens. The raw public reads went through TCRdb reprocessing: fastp at Q25, MiXCR clone calling, in-frame beta chains kept. Under each unique CDR3 protein, matching rows form one entry showing the most common genes and DNA. These V and J calls derive from TCRdb rather than the authors' analysis. Within this sample are about 100,000 distinct CDR3 sequences, with about 12% of them counted one time only. Around 3% of the sample is taken by the ten largest.

What the study reported, not specific to this receptor: VDJdb matching was skewed toward anti-spike CD8 responses and likely underestimated virus-specific expansions by missing private and CD4 specificities.

The cysteine opens and the phenylalanine closes a CDR3 of 13 amino acids. The sequence is cut down to CDR3 DNA, 39 bases in frame from base 1. The CDR1 and CDR2 encoded by the germline V gene (reference sequence) are DFQATT and SNEGSKA. V ends up 4 bases short and J 5 bases short, with an unmatched junction base count of 5. Set within a cohort of healthcare workers in London, UK, this nested case-control study involved weekly PCR testing of nasopharyngeal swabs along with blood sampling. Healthcare workers were recruited during the week of the UK lockdown, between 23 and 31 March 2020, and followed weekly for up to roughly 15 weeks. This clonotype has a count of ten or more. The target of this receptor is not known. Within one base of it there is no much larger clone, and no base qualities were kept.

The sample taken for sequencing was whole blood. The chain uses TRBV20-1 and TRBJ2-7, with 10 middle bases fitting TRBD2. This clonotype originated in an adult who was a healthcare worker with PCR-confirmed SARS-CoV-2 infection or an uninfected control (not recorded which). The CDR3 has the sequence CSATGLATNEQYF. The sequenced DNA: TGCAGTGCTACGGGACTAGCGACAAACGAGCAGTACTTC.